One and the same sample provided the 3 T cell receptor beta chains below, sequenced in a study of control samples from healthy donors and cancer patients. Profiling relied on immunoSEQ multiplex PCR, and the TCRdb table lists in-frame clones only, not all of them. Found here are roughly 90,000 clones, approximately 95% of them singletons; the top ten hold nearly 1.5%. The sequenced sample was blood. The receptors come from a woman aged 25 to 39 in good health.

CDR3: CASSDQGLNTEAFF. The CDR3 DNA sequence: TGTGCCAGCAGTGATCAGGGACTGAACACTGAAGCTTTCTTT. The chain combines TRBV2 with TRBJ1-1; D might be TRBD1 (5 bases). V lost 3 bases and J lost 0, with 8 bases in between. Germline V lookup: CDR1 SNHLY, CDR2 FYNNEI. The CDR3 sequence is 14 residues long. The full variable domain, with the rest looked up from reference TRBV2 and TRBJ1-1, is EPEVTQTPSHQVTQMGQEVILRCVPISNHLYFYWYRQILGQKVEFLVSFYNNEISEKSEIFDDQFSVERPDGSNFTLKIRSTKLEDSAMYFCASSDQGLNTEAFFGQGTRLTVV.

The chain combines TRBV19 with TRBJ2-7; 8 positions agree with TRBD2. Germline CDR1 reads LNHDA; CDR2 reads SQIVND (reference sequence). The CDR3 covers 15 residues. The junction had 7 bases not matched to a gene; V was cut back by 6 bases and J by 0 bases. This chain's CDR3 is CASSLWSGSSYEQYF. CDR3 in DNA: TGTGCCAGTAGCCTCTGGAGCGGGAGCTCCTACGAGCAGTACTTC.

The V call is TRBV6-5, the J call TRBJ1-6; TRBD1 is a possible D gene (5 bases). The CDR3 has 12 amino acids. The V gene's germline CDR1 is MNHEY and CDR2 SVGAGI. The V end lost 7 bases, the J end lost 8 bases, and 9 bases lay between the germline ends. The CDR3 DNA reads as TGTGCCAGCACTGGGGGGGATTCACCCCTCCACTTT. This translates into CASTGGDSPLHF.